These 19 T cell receptor beta chains came from one sample sequenced in a study of blood T cell repertoires in COVID-19. Some clones are missing from TCRdb's copy, which holds only in-frame ones; the method was immunoSEQ multiplex PCR. Of more than 100,000 clones listed, under 90% are singletons. The specimen sequenced was peripheral blood. The receptors here all came from a human donor in a cohort sampled during active or convalescent COVID-19.

The CDR3 DNA reads as TGTGCCAGCAGCCGCCGTACGGGGTTGAGAGGGACTAGGGGAGAGACCCAGTACTTC. Translating it yields CASSRRTGLRGTRGETQYF. The chain carries TRBV3-1 (or the pseudogene TRBV3-2) and TRBJ2-5, with 8 bases lining up with TRBD2. Germline-derived CDR1 and CDR2 are LGHDT and YNNKEL (reference sequence). V dropped 4 bases and J dropped 4; count of bases not matched to a gene: 20. The CDR3 extends over 19 amino acids.

The V call is TRBV6-2 or TRBV6-3, the J call TRBJ2-7; possible D gene TRBD2, 7 bases. The CDR3 has 14 amino acids. The germline V gene has CDR1 MNHEY and CDR2 SVGEGT. The germline V and J ends were trimmed by 5 bases and 4 bases, with 15 bases remaining between them. DNA for the CDR3: TGTGCCAGCAGTAAGCGGGACACTACTTACGAGCAGTACTTC. It is translated as CASSKRDTTYEQYF.

This clone was counted a few times. This chain uses TRBV6-5 with TRBJ2-3, with a tentative D call TRBD2 (7 bases). Germline V lookup: CDR1 MNHEY, CDR2 SVGAGI. Trimming removed 5 bases at V and 6 bases at J, with 15 bases between. This CDR3 is 14 amino acids long. The CDR3 region is CASSNPGGGDTQYF. The CDR3 region has the DNA TGTGCCAGCAGTAACCCGGGGGGCGGGGATACGCAGTATTTT.

This chain connects TRBV7-9 to TRBJ2-7; tentatively, D is TRBD2 (5 bases). This CDR3 region has 14 residues. The V gene's germline CDR1 is SEHNR and CDR2 FQNEAQ (reference sequence). V was shortened by 11 bases and J by 2 bases, with 19 bases between the two germline ends. The CDR3 loop is CAQRCPGITYEQYF. The CDR3 bases are TGTGCCCAGCGGTGCCCCGGGATCACCTACGAGCAGTACTTC.

The chain couples TRBV6-5 to TRBJ2-3, with TRBD2 matching over 8 bases. CDR1 and CDR2 from the germline V gene are MNHEY and SVGAGI. The CDR3 spans 13 residues. With 6 bases clipped from V and 3 bases from J, the junction kept 2 bases outside the gene matches. The CDR3 is CASSRGGTDTQYF. The CDR3 DNA sequence: TGTGCCAGCAGCCGGGGGGGGACAGATACGCAGTATTTT.

This clone was seen more than once but under ten times. The chain has TRBV7-3 and TRBJ2-7; 7 bases agree with TRBD1. The V segment lost 2 bases and the J segment 7 bases; nucleotides outside the gene matches: 8. The CDR3 loop spans 14 amino acids. Germline V CDR1 and CDR2: SGHTA, FQGTGA. CDR3 region: CASSLPDRAYEQYF. CDR3 sequence (DNA): TGTGCCAGCAGCTTACCCGACAGGGCTTATGAGCAGTACTTC.

This rearrangement joins TRBV19 to TRBJ2-1; D is possibly TRBD1 (5 bases). Trimming shortened V by 2 bases and J by 7 bases, and 18 bases separated the two germline ends. Germline V gives CDR1 LNHDA, CDR2 SQIVND (reference sequence). The CDR3 sequence is 16 residues long. DNA of the CDR3: TGTGCCAGTAGTATAAGTAGCAGGGCGATTGGGAATGAGCAGTTCTTC. It translates to CASSISSRAIGNEQFF.

The chain couples TRBV20-1 to TRBJ2-1; D possibly corresponds to TRBD2 (5 bases). The CDR3 has 11 residues. Germline V CDR1 and CDR2: DFQATT, SNEGSKA (reference sequence). Between the trimmed V and J ends, which lost 3 bases and 9 bases, there was a span of 9 bases. The CDR3 is CSARRAGEQFF. CDR3 DNA: TGCAGTGCTAGGAGGGCCGGTGAGCAGTTCTTC.

V and J are TRBV15 and TRBJ1-2; D is unresolved. CDR1 is LNHNV and CDR2 is YYDKDF in the germline V gene (reference sequence). The CDR3 consists of 15 residues. V gave up 0 bases and J gave up 6 bases, with 14 bases separating them. This chain's CDR3 is CATSREGSPWDGYTF. CDR3 sequence (DNA): TGTGCCACCAGCAGAGAAGGGAGCCCCTGGGATGGCTACACCTTC.

This clone has only a few counts. The chain links TRBV18 to TRBJ1-1; 10 bases line up with TRBD1. CDR3 length equals 14 residues. With 6 bases clipped from V and 5 bases from J, the junction kept 6 bases outside the gene matches. Germline CDR1 reads KGHSH; CDR2 reads LQKENI. The CDR3 loop reads CASSSTGGVTEAFF. In DNA, the CDR3 is TGTGCCAGCTCGTCGACAGGGGGCGTAACTGAAGCTTTCTTT.

This clone showed up just a few times. The V gene is TRBV19, the J gene TRBJ2-1; no definite D call. Germline V gives CDR1 LNHDA, CDR2 SQIVND (reference sequence). V was pared by 1 base and J by 7 bases, with 8 bases between. CDR3 size: 13 residues. The CDR3 is CASSIVSENEQFF. The CDR3 nucleotides are TGTGCCAGTAGTATAGTGTCAGAAAATGAGCAGTTCTTC.

V is TRBV21-1 and J is TRBJ2-2; the DNA was not compared with TRBD1, the D call given in the table. TRBV21-1 counts as a pseudogene. The CDR3 totals 14 residues. CDR3 nucleotide sequence: TGTGCCAGCGGGGGACAGAAAAACACCGGGGAGCTGTTTTTT. It encodes CASGGQKNTGELFF.

The chain couples TRBV7-6 to TRBJ2-5, with 10 bases that match TRBD1. Trimming at V came to 5 bases and at J to 4 bases, leaving 13 bases not matched to a gene. CDR1 is SGHVS, CDR2 FNYEAQ, per germline. There are 17 residues in the CDR3. DNA for the CDR3: TGTGCCAGCAGCCTCCTGGGCGGACAGGGGGAAGGAGAGACCCAGTACTTC. This sequence encodes CASSLLGGQGEGETQYF.

This rearrangement joins TRBV10-3 to TRBJ1-6, with TRBD1 matching over 7 bases. Per the germline V gene, CDR1 is ENHRY and CDR2 is SYGVKD. The V and J ends lost 2 bases and 7 bases, in that order; junction bases with no gene match: 5. The CDR3 is made up of 15 amino acids. The CDR3 loop is CAISEGTGDNSPLHF. The CDR3 nucleotides are TGTGCCATCAGTGAGGGAACAGGGGACAATTCACCCCTCCACTTT.

This chain joins TRBV5-1 and TRBJ1-2; D is undetermined. The CDR3 is 14 residues long. Trimming left V 4 bases short and J 0 bases short, with 10 bases between. The germline CDR1 and CDR2 sequences are SGHRS and YFSETQ. CDR3 protein: CASSEGPTNYGYTF. The CDR3 DNA sequence: TGCGCCAGCAGCGAGGGCCCCACTAACTATGGCTACACCTTC. Complete variable domain (other parts from reference TRBV5-1 and TRBJ1-2): KAGVTQTPRYLIKTRGQQVTLSCSPISGHRSVSWYQQTPGQGLQFLFEYFSETQRNKGNFPGRFSGRQFSNSRSEMNVSTLELGDSALYLCASSEGPTNYGYTFGSGTRLTVV.

The chain joins TRBV7-9 to TRBJ1-4, with a tentative D call TRBD1 (5 bases). With 3 bases removed from V and 2 bases from J, the gap between germline ends came to 10 bases. This CDR3 spans 15 amino acids. In germline, CDR1 is SEHNR, CDR2 FQNEAQ (reference sequence). The CDR3 protein is CASSLEGFTNEKLFF. The CDR3 DNA is TGTGCCAGCAGCTTGGAGGGGTTCACTAATGAAAAACTGTTTTTT.

The V call is TRBV28, the J call TRBJ2-5, with TRBD1 identical over 8 bases. The CDR3 totals 14 residues. The V segment lost 4 bases and the J segment 4 bases; nucleotides outside the gene matches: 5. The germline V gene encodes CDR1 MDHEN and CDR2 SYDVKM. CDR3 amino acids: CASSSWTGLETQYF. CDR3 coding DNA: TGTGCCAGCAGTTCCTGGACAGGGTTAGAGACCCAGTACTTC. Filled out from reference TRBV28 and TRBJ2-5, the complete variable domain reads DVKVTQSSRYLVKRTGEKVFLECVQDMDHENMFWYRQDPGLGLRLIYFSYDVKMKEKGDIPEGYSVSREKKERFSLILESASTNQTSMYLCASSSWTGLETQYFGPGTRLLVL.

The chain links TRBV6-5 to TRBJ2-3, with a weak D call TRBD2 (6 bases). The CDR3 consists of 14 residues. Germline V gene lookup returns CDR1 MNHEY and CDR2 SVGAGI. The V end was cut by 6 bases, the J end by 5 bases, with 15 bases between. CDR3 region: CASRSGLGGDTQYF. CDR3 coding DNA: TGTGCCAGCAGGAGCGGCCTGGGGGGAGATACGCAGTATTTT.

The chain carries TRBV9 and TRBJ2-1, with 11 nucleotides matching TRBD2. This CDR3 is built from 15 residues. Germline-derived CDR1 and CDR2 are SGDLS and YYNGEE. Trimming at V came to 4 bases and at J to 10 bases, leaving 10 bases not matched to a gene. The CDR3 coding sequence is TGTGCCAGCAGCCCCGGTGGTAGCGGGGGGGACGAGCAGTTCTTC. This gives the protein CASSPGGSGGDEQFF.